The 17 T cell receptor beta chains reported below all come from one sample, sequenced in a study of blood T cell repertoires in COVID-19. The table came from immunoSEQ multiplex PCR; TCRdb's copy has only in-frame clones and leaves some out. The sample has about 260,000 clones; 85% to 90% are singletons. The sequenced material came from peripheral blood. All receptors derive from a woman aged 40 to 55 who had recovered from COVID-19.

The rearrangement uses TRBV7-2 and TRBJ2-7, with D uncertain. CDR1 is SGHTA and CDR2 is FQGNSA in the germline V gene. The CDR3 consists of 15 residues. V was shortened by 3 bases and J by 3 bases, with 15 bases between the two germline ends. CDR3 residues: CASSLGPRSVYEQYF. CDR3 DNA sequence: TGTGCCAGCAGCTTGGGTCCTAGAAGTGTCTACGAGCAGTACTTC.

This rearrangement joins TRBV6-1 to TRBJ1-1; no firm D call. The CDR3 totals 14 residues. Germline assignment: CDR1 MNHNS and CDR2 SASEGT. Deletions cut 3 bases from V and 7 bases from J, with 15 bases between. The DNA for the CDR3 is TGTGCCAGCAGTGAGTTGTTAATCCCCTTTGAAGCTTTCTTT. This translates into CASSELLIPFEAFF.

The chain uses TRBV6-6 and TRBJ1-5, with a weak D call TRBD1 (5 bases). Germline V gene data show CDR1 as MNHNY and CDR2 as SVGAGI (reference sequence). This CDR3 is built from 21 residues. The germline V and J ends were trimmed by 6 bases and 0 bases, with 30 bases remaining between them. Here the CDR3 DNA reads TGTGCCAGCAGCATTATTGCCCCTTCTACCAGGGTGAGGAATAGCAATCAGCCCCAGCATTTT. This translates into CASSIIAPSTRVRNSNQPQHF.

J is TRBJ2-3 and V is TRBV6-5; a weak D match, TRBD1 (5 bases). Trimming stripped 6 bases from V and 6 bases from J, with 22 bases between. Per germline, CDR1 MNHEY and CDR2 SVGAGI. The CDR3 spans 16 residues. CDR3 sequence reads: CASSYLGHAGVDTQYF. The CDR3 bases are TGTGCCAGCAGCTACCTTGGACACGCCGGTGTGGATACGCAGTATTTT.

This clone was counted only a few times. The chain carries TRBV7-6 and TRBJ1-1, with TRBD1 matching over 9 bases. V lost 1 base to trimming and J lost 3 bases; unmatched junction nucleotides: 3. CDR3 length equals 15 residues. CDR1 is SGHVS, CDR2 FNYEAQ, per germline. The CDR3 DNA reads as TGTGCCAGCAGCTTAGGGACAGGGGCGGACACTGAAGCTTTCTTT. This sequence encodes CASSLGTGADTEAFF. Full variable domain (missing parts from reference TRBV7-6 and TRBJ1-1): GAGVSQSPRYKVTKRGQDVALRCDPISGHVSLYWYRQALGQGPEFLTYFNYEAQQDKSGLPNDRFSAERPEGSISTLTIQRTEQRDSAMYRCASSLGTGADTEAFFGQGTRLTVV.

The CDR3 loop is CASLLTGYGYTF. CDR3 nucleotide sequence: TGTGCCAGCCTTTTGACGGGCTATGGCTACACCTTC. V and J are TRBV6-1 and TRBJ1-2, with D hard to call. The CDR3 runs to 12 residues. Germline V CDR1 and CDR2: MNHNS, SASEGT. The V and J ends lost 8 bases and 4 bases respectively, with 11 bases between them.

This chain links TRBV9 with TRBJ1-3, with TRBD1 matching 7 bases. V lost 5 bases, J lost 0 bases, and 11 bases stayed unmatched. Germline V CDR1 and CDR2: SGDLS, YYNGEE. This CDR3 has 17 residues. CDR3 protein: CASRGGQSINSGNTIYF. The DNA for the CDR3 is TGTGCCAGCAGAGGGGGACAGTCAATCAACTCTGGAAACACCATATATTTT.

This rearrangement joins TRBV7-8 to TRBJ1-3; D call uncertain. CDR3 length: 15 amino acids. V lost 1 base and J lost 1, with 8 bases in between. Germline loops: CDR1 SGHVS, CDR2 FQNEAQ. CDR3 sequence reads: CASSLDAQSGNTIYF. In DNA form, the CDR3 reads TGTGCCAGCAGCTTAGATGCACAGTCTGGAAACACCATATATTTT.

In this sample, this clone turned up once. The chain uses TRBV24-1 and TRBJ2-7; D is undetermined. The germline V gene encodes CDR1 KGHDR and CDR2 SFDVKD. Trimming took 6 bases from V and 3 from J, leaving 14 bases between them. The CDR3 runs 14 residues. In DNA form, the CDR3 reads TGTGCCACCAGTACGCCCGACACGGACTACGAGCAGTACTTC. Its protein product is CATSTPDTDYEQYF.

The chain has TRBV9 and TRBJ1-4; unclear D gene. V lost 2 bases, J lost 0 bases, and 5 bases lay in between. This CDR3 spans 14 amino acids. Germline V gives CDR1 SGDLS, CDR2 YYNGEE. CDR3 coding DNA: TGTGCCAGCAGCGTCCACTCAACTAATGAAAAACTGTTTTTT. Protein sequence: CASSVHSTNEKLFF. Full variable domain (rest looked up from reference TRBV9 and TRBJ1-4): DSGVTQTPKHLITATGQRVTLRCSPRSGDLSVYWYQQSLDQGLQFLIQYYNGEERAKGNILERFSAQQFPDLHSELNLSSLELGDSALYFCASSVHSTNEKLFFGSGTQLSVL.

The chain links TRBV19 to TRBJ1-2; 9 nucleotides align to TRBD1. The ends lost 5 bases at V and 2 bases at J; junction bases unmatched: 6. The germline CDR1 and CDR2 sequences are LNHDA and SQIVND (reference sequence). The CDR3 loop spans 15 amino acids. The CDR3 DNA sequence: TGTGCCAGTAGTGGGCCCGGGACAGGGAACTATGGCTACACCTTC. Protein sequence: CASSGPGTGNYGYTF.

The rearrangement joins TRBV29-1 to TRBJ2-1, with D possibly matching TRBD1 (7 bases). The CDR3 has 16 amino acids. Trimming removed 4 bases at V and 6 bases at J, with 22 bases between. CDR1 is SQVTM, CDR2 ANQGSEA, per germline. The CDR3 bases are TGCAGCGTTGTTGGGCGGGGACAGCGAGTTTCCAATGAGCAGTTCTTC. It yields the protein CSVVGRGQRVSNEQFF.

V is TRBV19 and J is TRBJ2-4, with D hard to call. The CDR3 loop spans 12 amino acids. The V gene lost 5 bases and the J gene lost 9 bases, with 11 bases spanning the gap. CDR1 and CDR2 from the germline V gene are LNHDA and SQIVND (reference sequence). As DNA, the CDR3 is TGTGCCAGTAGTCCAAGAGGTAGCATTCAGTACTTC. Its protein is CASSPRGSIQYF.

The J gene is TRBJ1-4, the V gene TRBV7-2; no reliable D call. The CDR3 runs 13 residues. Germline CDR1 is SGHTA and CDR2 is FQGNSA. Between the trimmed V and J ends, which lost 5 bases and 7 bases, there was a span of 11 bases. The CDR3 reads CASSLVRGEKLFF. The CDR3 DNA reads as TGTGCCAGCAGCCTCGTCCGGGGTGAAAAACTGTTTTTT.

The chain couples TRBV7-2 to TRBJ2-1; 8 positions match TRBD1. CDR3 length equals 14 residues. The germline CDR1 and CDR2 sequences are SGHTA and FQGNSA. J gave up 7 bases and V 4 bases, and 6 bases lay outside the gene matches. The chain's CDR3 is CASSSGTGLNEQFF. DNA for the CDR3: TGTGCCAGCAGCTCCGGGACAGGCCTTAATGAGCAGTTCTTC.

The rearrangement links TRBV1 to TRBJ2-1; the table's D call, TRBD1, has no DNA check behind it. TRBV1 is an annotated pseudogene. This CDR3 comprises 18 residues. The CDR3: CTSSQRLQDRVGCNEQFF. The CDR3 DNA sequence: TGCACCAGCAGCCAGAGACTGCAGGACAGGGTGGGTTGCAATGAGCAGTTCTTC.

The CDR3 coding sequence is TGCAGCGTTGTGTTGGCGGTCTCTGGAAACACCATATATTTT. Amino acids: CSVVLAVSGNTIYF. The J gene is TRBJ1-3, the V gene TRBV29-1; D not certain. V was clipped by 4 bases and J by 0 bases, with 10 bases between them. Germline V gene data show CDR1 as SQVTM and CDR2 as ANQGSEA. The CDR3 loop spans 14 amino acids.